There are a few counts of the clone carrying this T cell receptor beta chain. Antigen unknown. This entry is derived from a study of response to subunit inactivated influenza vaccine. Study findings and constraints: A suggestion made by the authors is that each seasonal influenza vaccination recruits few new T cells.

TCRdb reprocessed the RT-PCR reads with MiXCR, giving one entry per CDR3 protein. This table holds 600,000 to 700,000 distinct CDR3 sequences, about 15% found once. The CDR3 loop spans 16 amino acids. The V gene's germline CDR1 is MDHEN and CDR2 SYDVKM. J was trimmed by 3 bases and V by 6 bases; bases with no gene match: 9. The source was PBMCs from blood, collected 14 to 15 days before vaccination. The clonotype originates from a middle-aged man who received an inactivated influenza vaccine. The chain carries TRBV28 and TRBJ2-2; 8 nucleotides agree with TRBD1. As DNA, the CDR3 is TGTGCCAGCAGCCCCCGACAGGGGACCGACACCGGGGAGCTGTTTTTT. Translated: CASSPRQGTDTGELFF.